This T cell receptor beta chain comes out of a study of T cells after yellow fever vaccination. As concerns this clonotype: Its antigen is still unknown.

Study findings and constraints: Shared CD4/CD8 clonotypes were a small share, likely from convergent recombination. The study re-detected most primary-vaccination clones after the booster (under 97% CD4, roughly 88% CD8).

TCRdb analysed the 5' RACE reads with MiXCR anew, one entry per CDR3 protein. The table lists about 300,000 distinct CDR3 sequences, around 7.3% of them singletons. The CDR3 totals 16 residues. Germline V gene data show CDR1 as SGHRS and CDR2 as YFSETQ. Trimming shortened V by 5 bases and J by 4 bases, and 22 bases separated the two germline ends. J is TRBJ2-7 and V is TRBV5-1, with D possibly being TRBD1 (5 bases). The sequence was obtained from a man younger than 35 who received the YFV17D yellow fever vaccine. The specimen comprised PBMCs, sampled about 49 days after the first yellow fever vaccination. The CDR3 reads CASSPMGQGFAYEQYF. The CDR3 nucleotides read TGCGCCAGCAGTCCTATGGGGCAGGGCTTCGCTTACGAGCAGTACTTC.